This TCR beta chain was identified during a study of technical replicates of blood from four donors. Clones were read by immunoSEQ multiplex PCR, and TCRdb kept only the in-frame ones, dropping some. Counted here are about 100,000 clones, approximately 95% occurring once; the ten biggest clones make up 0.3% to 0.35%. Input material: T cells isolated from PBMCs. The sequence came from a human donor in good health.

CDR3 sequence reads: CATSGEDYYNEQFF. The CDR3 coding sequence is TGCGCTACGAGCGGGGAGGATTACTACAATGAGCAGTTCTTC. The V and J genes are TRBV5-1 and TRBJ2-1, with TRBD2 matching 7 bases. CDR1 SGHRS and CDR2 YFSETQ come from the germline V gene. The CDR3 loop spans 14 amino acids.